The 22 T cell receptor beta chains below all came from one sample that was sequenced in a study of CD4+ T cells in melanoma. TCRdb's table, derived via immunoSEQ multiplex PCR, lists solely in-frame clones and lacks some. The table records 110,000 to 150,000 clones, around 90% of them present only once. The receptor set was obtained from a human donor with melanoma.

This clone is a singleton in its sample. V usage is TRBV5-6 and J usage is TRBJ1-5; TRBD1 aligns across 9 bases. Germline CDR1 reads SGHDT; CDR2 reads YYEEEE. CDR3 length: 16 residues. V was pared by 3 bases and J by 6 bases, with 10 bases of the junction left unmatched. The CDR3 spells CASSSYLWGQGQPQHF. The CDR3 nucleotides read TGTGCCAGCAGCTCCTACTTATGGGGACAGGGTCAGCCCCAGCATTTT.

This clone came up once. The chain uses TRBV6-5 and TRBJ1-1; possibly TRBD1 for D (6 bases). V lost 6 bases, J lost 6 bases, and 14 bases lay in between. The V gene's germline CDR1 is MNHEY and CDR2 SVGAGI. The CDR3 sequence is 13 residues long. The CDR3 reads CASRTGARAEAFF. The DNA for the CDR3 is TGTGCCAGCAGGACGGGGGCGCGGGCTGAAGCTTTCTTT.

As for this clone: Distinct nucleotide sequences in the sample also encode this CDR3. V and J are TRBV18 and TRBJ2-6, with D possibly TRBD2 on 5 matching bases. Trimming stripped 2 bases from V and 3 bases from J, with 5 bases between. Germline loops: CDR1 KGHSH, CDR2 LQKENI. The length of the CDR3 is 14 residues. The CDR3, as DNA: TGTGCCAGCTCACCAGGGAGTGGGGCCAACGTCCTGACTTTC. Translating gives CASSPGSGANVLTF. Looking up the rest from reference TRBV18 and TRBJ2-6 gives the full variable domain: NAGVMQNPRHLVRRRGQEARLRCSPMKGHSHVYWYRQLPEEGLKFMVYLQKENIIDESGMPKERFSAEFPKEGPSILRIQQVVRGDSAAYFCASSPGSGANVLTFGAGSRLTVL.

The chain uses TRBV27 and TRBJ1-1; the D gene is possibly TRBD1 (6 bases). Germline-derived CDR1 and CDR2 are MNHEY and SMNVEV (reference sequence). V dropped 2 bases and J dropped 4 bases, with 8 bases sitting between them. The CDR3 loop spans 13 amino acids. In DNA, the CDR3 is TGTGCCAGCAGTTTAAGGGGGTTCACTGAAGCTTTCTTT. This translates into CASSLRGFTEAFF.

V is TRBV4-1 and J is TRBJ1-4; no clear D gene. The CDR3 is 16 residues long. Germline V gene sequence: CDR1 MGHRA, CDR2 YSYEKL. V lost 4 bases to trimming and J lost 6 bases, with 18 bases between them. CDR3 protein: CASSPRGPTGDEKLFF. The CDR3 DNA reads as TGCGCCAGCAGCCCCAGAGGACCCACTGGTGATGAAAAACTGTTTTTT.

The chain combines TRBV5-8 with TRBJ1-4, with TRBD1 identical over 8 bases. With V trimmed by 4 bases and J by 8 bases, 10 bases remained unmatched. CDR1 is SGHTS and CDR2 is YDEGEE in the germline V gene. CDR3 length equals 15 residues. The CDR3 DNA is TGTGCCAGCAGCCGGACCGGGACAGGCCAGGAAAAACTGTTTTTT. Its protein product is CASSRTGTGQEKLFF.

This clone was counted between two and nine times. This chain joins TRBV2 and TRBJ2-5; TRBD1 matches 11 bases. Germline V CDR1 and CDR2: SNHLY, FYNNEI. V lost 1 base and J lost 5; bases outside the gene matches: 6. The CDR3 is 16 residues long. The CDR3 region has the DNA TGTGCCAGCAGTGAAGGGACAGGGGGCTTGAAGGAGACCCAGTACTTC. It specifies CASSEGTGGLKETQYF.

This chain joins TRBV2 and TRBJ2-2; 8 bases align to TRBD2. The V gene end was trimmed by 1 base and the J gene end by 6 bases; junction bases not matched to a gene: 7. This CDR3 comprises 16 residues. Per germline, CDR1 SNHLY and CDR2 FYNNEI. Written as DNA, the CDR3 is TGTGCCAGCAGTGAAGGGGGAGCGGGGGCCTCCGGGGAGCTGTTTTTT. It yields the protein CASSEGGAGASGELFF.

The chain is built from TRBV27 and TRBJ2-2; 10 positions match TRBD1. Germline CDR1 reads MNHEY; CDR2 reads SMNVEV (reference sequence). V shed 5 bases, J shed 6 bases, and the junction held 12 bases outside the gene matches. The CDR3 sequence is 17 residues long. In DNA, the CDR3 is TGTGCCAGCAGTCGCGGTACCGGGACAGGGGCCTCCGGGGAGCTGTTTTTT. The encoded protein is CASSRGTGTGASGELFF.

V gene TRBV11-1 combines with J gene TRBJ2-5; 14 positions agree with TRBD2. CDR3 length equals 18 residues. J lost 3 bases, V lost 5 bases, and 11 bases had no gene match. Germline V gene data show CDR1 as SGHAT and CDR2 as FQDESV (reference sequence). This CDR3 reads CASSPWTSGGPDKETQYF. Here the CDR3 DNA reads TGTGCCAGCAGCCCCTGGACTAGCGGGGGGCCAGATAAAGAGACCCAGTACTTC.

The rearrangement links TRBV5-1 to TRBJ2-7; TRBD1 matches at 10 bases. The CDR3 spans 17 residues. The V gene end was trimmed by 4 bases and the J gene end by 3 bases; junction bases not matched to a gene: 13. Germline-derived CDR1 and CDR2 are SGHRS and YFSETQ. CDR3 DNA: TGCGCCAGCAGCCCTGGGACAGGGGCCCCGGTCGGCTACGAGCAGTACTTC. Protein product: CASSPGTGAPVGYEQYF.

V and J are TRBV4-1 and TRBJ1-2; a weak D match, TRBD1 (5 bases). Trimming removed 1 base from V and 4 bases from J, with 13 bases in between. Germline assignment: CDR1 MGHRA and CDR2 YSYEKL. The CDR3 totals 15 residues. The CDR3 here is CASSQAGVGPYGYTF. DNA of the CDR3: TGCGCCAGCAGCCAAGCCGGGGTGGGGCCCTATGGCTACACCTTC.

This sequence joins TRBV9 and TRBJ1-4; possibly TRBD1 for D (5 bases). The ends were cut back, 0 bases at V and 10 bases at J, with 10 bases in the middle. Per the germline V gene, CDR1 is SGDLS and CDR2 is YYNGEE. The CDR3 is 13 amino acids. This CDR3 is CASSVDIDRKLFF. The CDR3 coding sequence is TGTGCCAGCAGCGTAGATATAGACAGAAAACTGTTTTTT.

The chain is built from TRBV28 and TRBJ1-3; no definite D call. CDR3 length: 18 residues. In germline, CDR1 is MDHEN, CDR2 SYDVKM. The V end lost 2 bases, the J end lost 4 bases, and 21 bases lay between the germline ends. The CDR3 is CASSLQLGGGTLGNTIYF. CDR3 bases: TGTGCCAGCAGTTTACAACTGGGTGGAGGTACCCTCGGAAACACCATATATTTT.

The CDR3 nucleotides are TGCGCCAGCAGCTTGACGGGGGGGGAGGACACTGAAGCTTTCTTT. Its protein is CASSLTGGEDTEAFF. V usage is TRBV5-1 and J usage is TRBJ1-1, with D maybe TRBD1 (5 bases). CDR3 length equals 15 residues. V gave up 1 base and J gave up 3 bases, with 13 bases separating them. Germline V gives CDR1 SGHRS, CDR2 YFSETQ.

The sample holds a few counts of this clone. The chain recombines TRBV4-2 with TRBJ2-7; 7 nucleotides match TRBD1. Per the germline V gene, CDR1 is LGHNA and CDR2 is YNFKEQ. The length of the CDR3 is 15 residues. The V gene end was trimmed by 4 bases and the J gene end by 2 bases; junction bases not matched to a gene: 8. CDR3 bases: TGTGCCAGCAGCCCCTCCGGGACAGCCCCCTACGAGCAGTACTTC. As protein: CASSPSGTAPYEQYF.

This clone was seen once. The chain links TRBV2 to TRBJ2-7; a possible D gene is TRBD2 (6 bases). CDR1 is SNHLY, CDR2 FYNNEI, per germline. Trimming took 3 bases from V and 2 from J, leaving 11 bases between them. This CDR3 comprises 14 residues. CDR3: CASSDQEGPYEQYF. The CDR3 DNA follows: TGTGCCAGCAGTGATCAGGAGGGCCCCTACGAGCAGTACTTC.

V gene TRBV11-2 combines with J gene TRBJ1-2; perhaps TRBD1 as D (5 bases). V lost 5 bases and J 6 bases, leaving 19 bases between the germline ends. Per the germline V gene, CDR1 is SGHAT and CDR2 is FQNNGV. The CDR3 is 15 residues long. The CDR3 DNA follows: TGTGCCAGCAGCCTAAGCCGGGCAGGGTCCCATGGCTACACCTTC. Translated: CASSLSRAGSHGYTF. Based on the CDR3 plus reference TRBV11-2 and TRBJ1-2, the full variable domain is EAGVAQSPRYKIIEKRQSVAFWCNPISGHATLYWYQQILGQGPKLLIQFQNNGVVDDSQLPKDRFSAERLKGVDSTLKIQPAKLEDSAVYLCASSLSRAGSHGYTFGSGTRLTVV.

The chain recombines TRBV5-1 with TRBJ2-2; D gene uncertain. The CDR3 consists of 15 residues. V was clipped by 1 base and J by 2 bases, with 9 bases between them. Germline values: CDR1 SGHRS, CDR2 YFSETQ. The CDR3 DNA sequence: TGCGCCAGCAGCTTGTCCCTCGGAAACACCGGGGAGCTGTTTTTT. It codes for CASSLSLGNTGELFF.

This clone was counted once. The chain recombines TRBV28 with TRBJ1-1; a possible D gene is TRBD1 (5 bases). The CDR3 spans 15 residues. V lost 3 bases and J 1 base, leaving 12 bases between the germline ends. Looked up from germline, CDR1 is MDHEN and CDR2 is SYDVKM. CDR3 loop: CASSFLPGRNTEAFF. CDR3 DNA sequence: TGTGCCAGCAGTTTTTTGCCGGGGCGGAACACTGAAGCTTTCTTT.

The chain is built from TRBV7-2 and TRBJ1-3; D call uncertain. The CDR3 spans 14 residues. The germline CDR1 and CDR2 sequences are SGHTA and FQGNSA. Trimming cost V 4 bases and J 0 bases, with 7 bases left between them. The chain's CDR3 is CASSSSFSGNTIYF. The CDR3 bases are TGTGCCAGCAGCTCAAGTTTCTCTGGAAACACCATATATTTT. Complete variable domain (other parts from reference TRBV7-2 and TRBJ1-3): GAGVSQSPSNKVTEKGKDVELRCDPISGHTALYWYRQSLGQGLEFLIYFQGNSAPDKSGLPSDRFSAERTGGSVSTLTIQRTQQEDSAVYLCASSSSFSGNTIYFGEGSWLTVV.

The V and J genes are TRBV7-9 and TRBJ2-7; tentative D call: TRBD2 (5 bases). From germline, CDR1 is SEHNR and CDR2 FQNEAQ (reference sequence). The CDR3 runs 15 residues. V was clipped by 5 bases and J by 0 bases, with 14 bases between them. The CDR3 sequence is CASSPLRGSSYEQYF. The CDR3 DNA sequence: TGTGCCAGCAGCCCCCTACGAGGGAGCTCCTACGAGCAGTACTTC.